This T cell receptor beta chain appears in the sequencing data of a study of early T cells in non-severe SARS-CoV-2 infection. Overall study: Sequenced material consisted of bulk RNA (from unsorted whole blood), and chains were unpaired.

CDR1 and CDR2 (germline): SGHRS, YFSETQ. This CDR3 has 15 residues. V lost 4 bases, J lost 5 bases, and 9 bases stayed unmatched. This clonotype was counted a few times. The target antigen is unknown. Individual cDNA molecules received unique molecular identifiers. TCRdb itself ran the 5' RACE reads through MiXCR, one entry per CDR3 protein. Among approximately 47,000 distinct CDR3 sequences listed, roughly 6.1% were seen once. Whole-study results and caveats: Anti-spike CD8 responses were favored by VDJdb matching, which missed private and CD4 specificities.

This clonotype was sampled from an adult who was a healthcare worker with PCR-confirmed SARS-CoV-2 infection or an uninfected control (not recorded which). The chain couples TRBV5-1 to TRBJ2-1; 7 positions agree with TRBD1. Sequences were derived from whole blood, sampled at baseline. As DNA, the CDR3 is TGCGCCAGCAGCCGTGGACAGGTTAGCGACAATGAGCAGTTCTTC. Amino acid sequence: CASSRGQVSDNEQFF.